This T cell receptor beta chain was observed in a study of graft-versus-host responses after intestinal transplantation listed by TCRdb under 2021. Background on the whole study: Multivisceral, liver-intestinal, or isolated intestinal transplants were received by the recipients. To identify alloreactive clones, pre-transplant mixed lymphocyte reaction products were sequenced and compared with unstimulated pre-transplant donor and recipient T cells. The cohort enrolled some 24 intestinal transplant recipients, one of whom was a retransplant, and a few patients without pretransplant specimens were excluded. A peak of at least 4% donor T cells among recipient peripheral blood mononuclear cells was the definition used for donor T cell macrochimerism. Graft-versus-host and host-versus-graft alloreactive T cell clones were tracked in the graft, circulation and bone marrow after intestinal transplantation using bulk TCR-beta CDR3 sequencing. Every recipient was given anti-thymocyte globulin induction, followed by 3 to 4 years of maintenance tacrolimus and steroids. Rather than going through the commercial service, samples from a few later patients were sequenced in-house on an Illumina MiSeq and processed with MiXCR.

The protocol used for the library was the immunoSEQ multiplex PCR assay. For most patients, genomic DNA was isolated with the Qiagen DNeasy Blood and Tissue Kit and shipped frozen to Adaptive Biotechnologies for TCR sequencing. Adaptive Biotechnologies carried out high-throughput TCR-beta CDR3 sequencing of genomic DNA for most patients. In the paper's pipeline: Adaptive's ImmunoSEQ software was the source of the TCR sequencing data for 18 patients, while a few other patients were processed with MiXCR and VDJtools. To correct CD4 versus CD8 sorting errors, sequences present in both subsets at a frequency ratio below 5:1 were removed. CDR3 nucleotide sequences shared by donor and recipient were removed because the origin of these sequences could not be assigned. To count as alloreactive, a clone needed at least 2-fold expansion over unstimulated cells and a minimum CFSE-low frequency of 0.002% (template counts) or 0.001% (read counts). Clones were considered mappable if detected in sequenced pre-transplant spleen, lymph node, or MLR CFSE-low populations of the donor or recipient. Cumulative frequency of alloreactive clones was calculated as a percentage of all sequences weighted by copy number. Drawn from immuneACCESS, this table holds only the in-frame rearrangements with V and J called that TCRdb kept. Clones are partly lost; checked studies trace under half to an unresolved V gene and leave the rest unexplained. V, J and clone size derive from that table, while D and trimming were established from the DNA sequence. Recorded for this sample are over 8,000 clones; under 40% of them occurred a single time. The biggest ten clones account for about an eighth of the sample.

Taken with the paper, the label for time point translates to: cells obtained before transplantation from donor or recipient. In the mixed lymphocyte reactions, around 200,000 CFSE-labeled pre-transplant responders were plated with around 200,000 irradiated violet-dye-labeled stimulators and cultured for six to seven days. After the mixed lymphocyte reaction, proliferating CD3+CD4+CFSE-low and CD3+CD8+CFSE-low responder cells were FACS-sorted on a BD Influx sorter. The CDR3 runs 14 amino acids, cysteine and phenylalanine included. The retained sequence is limited to the CDR3, 42 bases, with the frame set at the first base. V is shortened by 5 bases, J by 2 bases, and the region joining them spans 10 bases. In the germline V gene, CDR1 corresponds to SGHVS and CDR2 to FNYEAQ. The research as a whole found: Early after transplant, peak levels of circulating GvH clones were found to be associated with declines in HvG clones. High GvH to HvG T cell clonal ratios were observed in the allografts of patients with donor T cell macrochimerism. The relatively low number and heterogeneity of intestinal transplant patients limited the conclusions. GvH clones were detected in recipient bone marrow, and some of these GvH clones were observed earlier in ileal mucosa or blood, consistent with an intestinal mucosal origin.

Note on this clone: Per-base qualities were not stored, and no clone one base away is much larger.

The chain is encoded by TRBV7-6 joined to TRBJ1-5; a weak D assignment points to TRBD1 (6 bases agree). The clonotype originates from a human patient who received an intestinal transplant. The material was alloreactive CD8+ T cells from a mixed lymphocyte reaction culture, obtained before intestinal transplant. In light of the paper, this sample's cell subset or site label describes: CFSE-low proliferating T cells sorted from roughly 6-day pre-transplant mixed lymphocyte reaction (GvH or HvG direction). The CDR3 amino acid sequence is: CASSREGGNQPQHF. At the DNA level, the sequence is TGTGCCAGCAGCCGGGAGGGGGGCAATCAGCCCCAGCATTTT. Beyond the CDR3, the reference TRBV7-6 and TRBJ1-5 genes provide the residues; the full variable domain reads: GAGVSQSPRYKVTKRGQDVALRCDPISGHVSLYWYRQALGQGPEFLTYFNYEAQQDKSGLPNDRFSAERPEGSISTLTIQRTEQRDSAMYRCASSREGGNQPQHFGDGTRLSIL.